These 22 T cell receptor beta chains were all obtained from the same sample, sequenced in a study of beta chain features in type 1 diabetes. The study reverse transcribed the entire isolated RNA, so it sequenced expressed TCRB transcripts. Here immunoSEQ multiplex PCR was the method, and the copy in TCRdb shows in-frame clones only, minus some. The sample records roughly 240,000 clones, 68% being singletons. The sample was naive CD4+ T cells from blood. These TCRs come from a man aged 25 to 40 in good health.

The V gene is TRBV18, the J gene TRBJ2-5; a possible D gene is TRBD1 (6 bases). The CDR3 totals 14 residues. Germline loops: CDR1 KGHSH, CDR2 LQKENI. V lost 2 bases and J lost 4, with 11 bases in between. CDR3 sequence (DNA): TGTGCCAGCTCACCAACAGGGCAGGGAGAGACCCAGTACTTC. Amino acid sequence: CASSPTGQGETQYF.

The chain combines TRBV6-5 with TRBJ2-6, with no clear D. Trimming shortened V by 2 bases and J by 1 base, and 9 bases separated the two germline ends. Germline lookup yields CDR1 MNHEY and CDR2 SVGAGI. This CDR3 has 16 amino acids. This chain's CDR3 is CASSYRELSGANVLTF. The CDR3 DNA follows: TGTGCCAGCAGTTACAGGGAACTATCTGGGGCCAACGTCCTGACTTTC.

V usage is TRBV20-1 and J usage is TRBJ2-5, with no clear D. Between the trimmed V and J ends, which lost 6 bases and 5 bases, there was a span of 10 bases. The CDR3 has 11 amino acids. CDR1 and CDR2 (germline): DFQATT, SNEGSKA (reference sequence). CDR3 nucleotide sequence: TGCAGTGCCTCCCTCGCGGAGACCCAGTACTTC. Its translation: CSASLAETQYF.

This sequence joins TRBV20-1 and TRBJ1-2; no reliable D call. The CDR3 spans 11 residues. Between the trimmed V and J ends, which lost 1 base and 8 bases, there was a span of 8 bases. Germline-derived CDR1 and CDR2 are DFQATT and SNEGSKA (reference sequence). The CDR3 spells CSARGPGGYTF. The DNA for the CDR3 is TGCAGTGCTAGAGGCCCCGGAGGCTACACCTTC.

In its sample, this clone was seen a few times. This rearrangement joins TRBV7-2 to TRBJ2-5; possible D gene TRBD1, 6 bases. V was pared by 2 bases and J by 3 bases, with 10 bases between. The CDR3 has 14 residues. Germline V gene sequence: CDR1 SGHTA, CDR2 FQGNSA. CDR3 nucleotides: TGTGCCAGCAGCTTATCAGGGGCGAAAGAGACCCAGTACTTC. The encoded protein is CASSLSGAKETQYF.

This clone was counted only a few times. This sequence joins TRBV30 and TRBJ1-1; D not resolved. The germline V gene has CDR1 GTSNPN and CDR2 SVGIG (reference sequence). Trimming shortened V by 0 bases and J by 5 bases, and 10 bases separated the two germline ends. CDR3 length equals 13 residues. This CDR3 reads CAWSVGHLTEAFF. CDR3 nucleotides: TGTGCCTGGAGTGTAGGGCATTTAACTGAAGCTTTCTTT.

This clone came up a few times. The chain recombines TRBV30 with TRBJ2-2; D not certain. V lost 2 bases to trimming and J lost 0 bases, with 7 bases between them. The CDR3 is 14 residues long. Germline V CDR1 and CDR2: GTSNPN, SVGIG (reference sequence). The CDR3 DNA reads as TGTGCCTGGAGTAGGGTGTCGAACACCGGGGAGCTGTTTTTT. Its protein is CAWSRVSNTGELFF.

Comments on this clone: Other DNA sequences of this sample code for an identical CDR3. This sequence joins TRBV30 and TRBJ2-7, with a weak D call TRBD2 (6 bases). Trimming shortened V by 4 bases and J by 3 bases, and 10 bases separated the two germline ends. Germline assignment: CDR1 GTSNPN and CDR2 SVGIG (reference sequence). This CDR3 comprises 12 residues. The DNA of the CDR3 is TGTGCCTGGACCGCCGGGGGCTACGAGCAGTACTTC. It yields the protein CAWTAGGYEQYF.

The chain recombines TRBV5-4 with TRBJ1-2, with a tentative D call TRBD1 (6 bases). V was trimmed by 0 bases and J by 4 bases, leaving 19 bases between them. CDR1 is SGHNT, CDR2 YYREEE, per germline (reference sequence). The CDR3 totals 17 residues. The CDR3 here is CASSLALLGGRSYGYTF. The CDR3 DNA reads as TGTGCCAGCAGCTTGGCCCTTTTAGGGGGTAGGAGCTATGGCTACACCTTC.

V and J are TRBV11-2 and TRBJ2-3, with 9 bases that match TRBD2. CDR3 size: 15 residues. Per germline, CDR1 SGHAT and CDR2 FQNNGV. The V gene end was trimmed by 1 base and the J gene end by 4 bases; junction bases not matched to a gene: 3. CDR3 DNA: TGTGCCAGCAGCTTAGCTAGCGGGAAGGCAGATACGCAGTATTTT. Its translation: CASSLASGKADTQYF. The full variable domain, completed using reference TRBV11-2 and TRBJ2-3, is EAGVAQSPRYKIIEKRQSVAFWCNPISGHATLYWYQQILGQGPKLLIQFQNNGVVDDSQLPKDRFSAERLKGVDSTLKIQPAKLEDSAVYLCASSLASGKADTQYFGPGTRLTVL.

This clone was counted only a few times. The rearrangement uses TRBV2 and TRBJ2-1; D gene unclear. This CDR3 contains 9 residues. CDR1 and CDR2 from the germline V gene are SNHLY and FYNNEI. V was shortened by 7 bases and J by 6 bases, with 1 base between the two germline ends. This CDR3 reads CASTNEQFF. The CDR3 DNA reads TGTGCCAGCACCAATGAGCAGTTCTTC.

The DNA for the CDR3 is TGTGCCTGGGCAGGGACGGGCAGAGAGACCCAGTACTTC. Translation gives CAWAGTGRETQYF. The chain has TRBV30 and TRBJ2-5; D assignment may be TRBD1 or TRBD2 (5 bases each). CDR1 and CDR2 (germline): GTSNPN, SVGIG (reference sequence). The CDR3 loop spans 13 amino acids. Between the trimmed V and J ends, which lost 5 bases and 4 bases, there was a span of 14 bases.

The J gene is TRBJ2-2, the V gene TRBV6-4, with 7 bases fitting TRBD1. The V and J ends lost 8 bases and 4 bases, in that order; junction bases with no gene match: 4. Germline CDR1 reads MRHNA; CDR2 reads SNTAGT. This CDR3 is built from 13 residues. The CDR3 reads CASGTEITGELFF. For the CDR3, the DNA is TGTGCCAGCGGGACAGAAATCACCGGGGAGCTGTTTTTT.

This chain connects TRBV30 to TRBJ2-4; D remains unclear. Trimming cost V 3 bases and J 3 bases, with 6 bases left between them. In germline, CDR1 is GTSNPN, CDR2 SVGIG (reference sequence). The CDR3 contains 12 residues. CDR3 loop: CAWSLGKNIQYF. The CDR3 DNA is TGTGCCTGGAGCTTAGGCAAAAACATTCAGTACTTC.

This sequence joins TRBV6-6 and TRBJ1-1, with D unresolved. Trimming pared 4 bases from V and 4 bases from J, leaving 4 bases between. The CDR3 is 11 residues long. From germline, CDR1 is MNHNY and CDR2 SVGAGI (reference sequence). CDR3 DNA sequence: TGTGCCAGCAGTTCATCCACTGAAGCTTTCTTT. This sequence encodes CASSSSTEAFF.

This chain uses TRBV14 with TRBJ2-7; no clear D. The CDR3 covers 13 residues. V was shortened by 1 base and J by 2 bases, with 6 bases between the two germline ends. Germline V gene sequence: CDR1 SGHDN, CDR2 FVKESK. The CDR3 loop is CASSQGSPYEQYF. CDR3 coding DNA: TGTGCCAGCAGCCAAGGGTCCCCCTACGAGCAGTACTTC.

This clone was seen a handful of times. Other nucleotide sequences from this sample produce the same CDR3. The rearrangement links TRBV7-2 to TRBJ2-1, with D possibly TRBD2 on 6 matching bases. Trimming stripped 3 bases from V and 0 bases from J, with 9 bases between. This CDR3 contains 15 residues. Germline values: CDR1 SGHTA, CDR2 FQGNSA. The CDR3 DNA follows: TGTGCCAGCAGCTTTAGCGGTAGCTCCTACAATGAGCAGTTCTTC. Its protein is CASSFSGSSYNEQFF.

This clone came up a few times. This chain uses TRBV29-1 with TRBJ2-1; 8 bases fit TRBD1. CDR1 SQVTM and CDR2 ANQGSEA come from the germline V gene. V was clipped by 7 bases and J by 0 bases; unmatched bases: 5. This CDR3 region has 14 residues. As DNA, the CDR3 is TGCAGCGGGGGACAGGCGAGCTCCTACAATGAGCAGTTCTTC. Its protein is CSGGQASSYNEQFF.

This clone was counted a few times. V and J are TRBV7-2 and TRBJ1-5, with D possibly being TRBD1 (6 bases). V lost 3 bases and J lost 2, with 11 bases in between. Germline-derived CDR1 and CDR2 are SGHTA and FQGNSA. The CDR3 spans 15 residues. CDR3 nucleotide sequence: TGTGCCAGCAGCTTGCAACAGGGAGGCAATCAGCCCCAGCATTTT. Translated: CASSLQQGGNQPQHF.

There are a few counts of this clone. The V gene is TRBV2, the J gene TRBJ2-5; D not certain. The germline V gene has CDR1 SNHLY and CDR2 FYNNEI. This CDR3 comprises 12 residues. The ends were cut back, 2 bases at V and 6 bases at J, with 7 bases in the middle. Here the CDR3 reads CASSELWKTQYF. The CDR3 region has the DNA TGTGCCAGCAGTGAACTTTGGAAGACCCAGTACTTC.

The V and J genes are TRBV7-2 and TRBJ2-4, with D hard to call. Germline values: CDR1 SGHTA, CDR2 FQGNSA. V gave up 3 bases and J gave up 10 bases, with 19 bases separating them. CDR3 length: 15 amino acids. DNA for the CDR3: TGTGCCAGCAGCTTCGTTGAAGGACCGAAGGGTATTCAGTACTTC. Encoded protein: CASSFVEGPKGIQYF.

This sequence joins TRBV30 and TRBJ2-7; TRBD1 might be the D (6 bases). The CDR3 loop spans 14 amino acids. Between the trimmed V and J ends, which lost 0 bases and 3 bases, there was a span of 12 bases. The V gene's germline CDR1 is GTSNPN and CDR2 SVGIG (reference sequence). DNA for the CDR3: TGTGCCTGGAGTGTACTAGTACAGGGCTACGAGCAGTACTTC. Protein: CAWSVLVQGYEQYF.